Listed below are T cell receptor beta chains from one sample, sequenced in a study of human T cells and chemical hapten exposure. TCRdb re-called the RACE reads with MiXCR, one entry per CDR3 protein. The sample yields tens of thousands of distinct CDR3 sequences, more than 6.5% seen once. This specimen was whole blood, taken in connection with sensitization to the hapten diphenylcyclopropenone (DPC). Source of these receptors: a woman younger than 45 with alopecia areata. Some clones in this sample may be carry-over from other donors' samples. Each CDR3 is given with its conserved first and last residue. The order of the fields is D gene, V gene, J gene, clone size, CDR3 protein, CDR3 DNA. A D gene is named only where the DNA matches it firmly. Clone size is shown for a subset of rows, as once, few, many or a class of expanded clone.

d_call: NA; v_call: TRBV2; j_call: TRBJ2-1; clone_size: many; cdr3_aa: CASNRAGNEQFF; cdr3_nt: TGTGCCAGCAATCGAGCAGGCAATGAGCAGTTCTTC
d_call: NA; v_call: TRBV20-1; j_call: TRBJ1-3; clone_size: many; cdr3_aa: CSASVWGALGNTIYF; cdr3_nt: TGCAGTGCTAGCGTATGGGGGGCTCTGGGAAACACCATATATTTT
d_call: TRBD2; v_call: TRBV11-2; j_call: TRBJ2-3; clone_size: many; cdr3_aa: CASSIGLAGTTDTQYF; cdr3_nt: TGTGCCAGCAGCATCGGACTAGCGGGGACCACAGATACGCAGTATTTT
d_call: NA; v_call: TRBV11-1; j_call: TRBJ1-3; clone_size: many; cdr3_aa: CASSTVSSGNTIYF; cdr3_nt: TGTGCCAGCAGCACAGTGAGCTCTGGAAACACCATATATTTT
d_call: NA; v_call: TRBV3-1; j_call: TRBJ2-1; clone_size: few; cdr3_aa: CASSQVATNSYNEQFF; cdr3_nt: TGTGCCAGCAGCCAAGTAGCGACCAACTCCTACAATGAGCAGTTCTTC
d_call: NA; v_call: TRBV6-1; j_call: TRBJ1-2; clone_size: few; cdr3_aa: CASSGQAPYGYTF; cdr3_nt: TGTGCCAGCAGTGGGCAGGCGCCCTATGGCTACACCTTC
d_call: TRBD1; v_call: TRBV7-9; j_call: TRBJ1-5; clone_size: NA; cdr3_aa: CASSRQGDQPQHF; cdr3_nt: TGTGCCAGCAGTCGACAGGGGGATCAGCCCCAGCATTTT
d_call: TRBD2; v_call: TRBV7-3; j_call: TRBJ2-5; clone_size: few; cdr3_aa: CASSAGGAGETQYF; cdr3_nt: TGTGCCAGCAGCGCCGGGGGGGCCGGTGAGACCCAGTACTTC
d_call: NA; v_call: TRBV6-5; j_call: TRBJ1-2; clone_size: many; cdr3_aa: CASSKYSAYYGYTF; cdr3_nt: TGTGCCAGCAGTAAATACAGCGCTTACTATGGCTACACCTTC
d_call: NA; v_call: TRBV29-1; j_call: TRBJ1-4; clone_size: NA; cdr3_aa: CSVTVATNEKLFF; cdr3_nt: TGCAGCGTTACGGTTGCAACTAATGAAAAACTGTTTTTT
d_call: NA; v_call: TRBV12-3/TRBV12-4; j_call: TRBJ1-2; clone_size: NA; cdr3_aa: CASSLRAANYGYTF; cdr3_nt: TGTGCCAGCAGTTTACGGGCAGCTAACTATGGCTACACCTTC
d_call: TRBD1; v_call: TRBV20-1; j_call: TRBJ2-7; clone_size: many; cdr3_aa: CSASRDSSSYEQYF; cdr3_nt: TGCAGTGCTAGCAGGGACAGTAGCTCCTACGAGCAGTACTTC
d_call: NA; v_call: TRBV2; j_call: TRBJ1-1; clone_size: many; cdr3_aa: CASSESGRVNTEAFF; cdr3_nt: TGTGCCAGCAGTGAAAGTGGCCGGGTGAACACTGAAGCTTTCTTT
d_call: NA; v_call: TRBV5-5; j_call: TRBJ2-7; clone_size: few; cdr3_aa: CASSLGVKGGEQYF; cdr3_nt: TGTGCCAGCAGCTTGGGCGTAAAAGGGGGCGAGCAGTACTTC
d_call: NA; v_call: TRBV20-1; j_call: TRBJ2-1; clone_size: many; cdr3_aa: CSAREGTNEQFF; cdr3_nt: TGCAGTGCTAGAGAGGGGACAAATGAGCAGTTCTTC
d_call: NA; v_call: TRBV7-8; j_call: TRBJ1-1; clone_size: NA; cdr3_aa: CASSLRMNTEAFF; cdr3_nt: TGTGCCAGCAGCTTAAGGATGAACACTGAAGCTTTCTTT
d_call: NA; v_call: TRBV3-1; j_call: TRBJ1-1; clone_size: few; cdr3_aa: CASSHMDRPNTEAFF; cdr3_nt: TGTGCCAGCAGCCATATGGACAGACCGAACACTGAAGCTTTCTTT
d_call: NA; v_call: TRBV7-9; j_call: TRBJ2-7; clone_size: NA; cdr3_aa: CASSVAGVEQYF; cdr3_nt: TGTGCCAGCAGCGTAGCTGGGGTCGAGCAGTACTTC
d_call: TRBD2; v_call: TRBV5-1; j_call: TRBJ2-3; clone_size: few; cdr3_aa: CASSPPSTSGLGDTQYF; cdr3_nt: TGCGCCAGCAGCCCGCCGTCGACTAGCGGGTTGGGAGATACGCAGTATTTT
d_call: NA; v_call: TRBV29-1; j_call: TRBJ1-2; clone_size: many; cdr3_aa: CSVVARLDYGYTF; cdr3_nt: TGCAGCGTTGTGGCCAGGTTAGACTATGGCTACACCTTC
d_call: TRBD1; v_call: TRBV5-1; j_call: TRBJ1-1; clone_size: NA; cdr3_aa: CASSSQGALDLNTEAFF; cdr3_nt: TGCGCCAGCAGCTCACAGGGGGCCCTAGACCTGAACACTGAAGCTTTCTTT
d_call: NA; v_call: TRBV20-1; j_call: TRBJ1-1; clone_size: many; cdr3_aa: CSASWGTMNTEAFF; cdr3_nt: TGCAGTGCTAGTTGGGGCACCATGAACACTGAAGCTTTCTTT
d_call: NA; v_call: TRBV11-2; j_call: TRBJ1-2; clone_size: NA; cdr3_aa: CASSQVPFSNYGYTF; cdr3_nt: TGTGCCAGCAGCCAGGTGCCGTTTTCCAACTATGGCTACACCTTC
d_call: TRBD1; v_call: TRBV29-1; j_call: TRBJ2-1; clone_size: many; cdr3_aa: CSVEDPGTGGYNEQFF; cdr3_nt: TGCAGCGTTGAAGATCCCGGGACAGGGGGTTACAATGAGCAGTTCTTC
d_call: NA; v_call: TRBV28; j_call: TRBJ2-5; clone_size: many; cdr3_aa: CASSLVGARQETQYF; cdr3_nt: TGTGCCAGCAGCTTGGTTGGGGCTCGACAAGAGACCCAGTACTTC
d_call: TRBD1; v_call: TRBV12-3/TRBV12-4; j_call: TRBJ1-1; clone_size: many; cdr3_aa: CASSSRDRATEAFF; cdr3_nt: TGTGCCAGCAGTTCCCGGGACAGGGCCACTGAAGCTTTCTTT
d_call: NA; v_call: TRBV29-1; j_call: TRBJ2-6; clone_size: many; cdr3_aa: CSVELRGTGANVLTF; cdr3_nt: TGCAGCGTTGAACTTCGGGGGACAGGGGCCAACGTCCTGACTTTC
d_call: NA; v_call: TRBV20-1; j_call: TRBJ1-3; clone_size: few; cdr3_aa: CSAPTDGGNTIYF; cdr3_nt: TGCAGTGCGCCGACGGACGGGGGAAACACCATATATTTT
d_call: NA; v_call: TRBV6-5; j_call: TRBJ1-1; clone_size: few; cdr3_aa: CASRQNTEAFF; cdr3_nt: TGTGCCAGCAGGCAGAACACTGAAGCTTTCTTT
d_call: TRBD2; v_call: TRBV7-9; j_call: TRBJ2-5; clone_size: many; cdr3_aa: CASSPLSGGASRETQYF; cdr3_nt: TGTGCCAGCAGCCCTCTTAGCGGGGGGGCGTCTCGAGAGACCCAGTACTTC
d_call: TRBD2; v_call: TRBV5-6; j_call: TRBJ2-1; clone_size: many; cdr3_aa: CASSLGLAGYNEQFF; cdr3_nt: TGTGCCAGCAGCTTGGGACTAGCGGGGTACAATGAGCAGTTCTTC
d_call: NA; v_call: TRBV12-3/TRBV12-4; j_call: TRBJ2-2; clone_size: medium-sized; cdr3_aa: CASSWVGGWSGELFF; cdr3_nt: TGTGCCAGCAGTTGGGTGGGGGGCTGGTCCGGGGAGCTGTTTTTT
d_call: NA; v_call: TRBV20-1; j_call: TRBJ1-1; clone_size: many; cdr3_aa: CSASPFAGFEAFF; cdr3_nt: TGCAGTGCTAGCCCCTTCGCCGGGTTTGAAGCTTTCTTT
d_call: NA; v_call: TRBV5-1; j_call: TRBJ2-5; clone_size: many; cdr3_aa: CASSSPGQQETQYF; cdr3_nt: TGCGCCAGCAGCTCCCCGGGCCAGCAAGAGACCCAGTACTTC
d_call: TRBD1; v_call: TRBV18; j_call: TRBJ1-1; clone_size: few; cdr3_aa: CASSPPGQRGLMNTEAFF; cdr3_nt: TGTGCCAGCTCACCACCGGGACAGCGAGGATTAATGAACACTGAAGCTTTCTTT
d_call: TRBD1; v_call: TRBV12-5; j_call: TRBJ1-1; clone_size: NA; cdr3_aa: CASGLAWDREVSEAFF; cdr3_nt: TGTGCTAGTGGTTTGGCGTGGGACAGGGAGGTTTCTGAAGCTTTCTTT
d_call: TRBD1; v_call: TRBV5-1; j_call: TRBJ1-1; clone_size: NA; cdr3_aa: CASSVRDRTEAFF; cdr3_nt: TGCGCCAGCAGCGTCCGGGACAGAACTGAAGCTTTCTTT
d_call: NA; v_call: TRBV7-2; j_call: TRBJ1-5; clone_size: NA; cdr3_aa: CASSRAEGNQPQNF; cdr3_nt: TGTGCCAGCTCTCGCGCGGAGGGAAATCAGCCCCAGAATTTT
d_call: NA; v_call: TRBV5-5; j_call: TRBJ2-7; clone_size: NA; cdr3_aa: CASSFGGPPYEQYF; cdr3_nt: TGTGCCAGCAGCTTCGGGGGCCCTCCCTACGAGCAGTACTTC
d_call: TRBD2; v_call: TRBV29-1; j_call: TRBJ2-1; clone_size: few; cdr3_aa: CSVAGTSGGADEQFF; cdr3_nt: TGCAGCGTTGCCGGGACTAGCGGGGGGGCGGATGAGCAGTTCTTC
d_call: NA; v_call: TRBV7-2; j_call: TRBJ2-6; clone_size: many; cdr3_aa: CASSLFPGSNSGANVLTF; cdr3_nt: TGTGCCAGCAGCTTATTTCCAGGGTCAAACTCTGGGGCCAACGTCCTGACTTTC
d_call: NA; v_call: TRBV5-1; j_call: TRBJ2-5; clone_size: NA; cdr3_aa: CASSADNQETQYF; cdr3_nt: TGCGCCAGCAGCGCAGACAACCAAGAGACCCAGTACTTC
d_call: NA; v_call: TRBV20-1; j_call: TRBJ1-1; clone_size: many; cdr3_aa: CSAREGFKVPEAFF; cdr3_nt: TGCAGTGCTAGAGAGGGTTTTAAGGTTCCTGAAGCTTTCTTT
d_call: NA; v_call: TRBV3-1; j_call: TRBJ2-1; clone_size: many; cdr3_aa: CASSQALISSEQFF; cdr3_nt: TGTGCCAGCAGCCAAGCTCTCATTTCGAGTGAGCAGTTCTTC
d_call: NA; v_call: TRBV30; j_call: TRBJ1-6; clone_size: NA; cdr3_aa: CAWSPQAGFSYNSPLHF; cdr3_nt: TGTGCCTGGAGTCCTCAGGCCGGGTTCTCCTATAATTCACCCCTCCACTTT
d_call: TRBD2; v_call: TRBV5-1; j_call: TRBJ2-3; clone_size: many; cdr3_aa: CASSPGTSGSIDTQYF; cdr3_nt: TGCGCCAGCAGCCCAGGGACTAGCGGGTCCATAGATACGCAGTATTTT
d_call: NA; v_call: TRBV3-1; j_call: TRBJ1-2; clone_size: NA; cdr3_aa: CASSQVGGADYGYTF; cdr3_nt: TGTGCCAGCAGCCAAGTCGGGGGAGCGGACTATGGCTACACCTTC
d_call: TRBD1; v_call: TRBV20-1; j_call: TRBJ2-3; clone_size: many; cdr3_aa: CSARGRPQGAGDTQYF; cdr3_nt: TGCAGTGCTAGAGGCCGACCCCAGGGGGCCGGAGATACGCAGTATTTT
d_call: NA; v_call: TRBV6-8; j_call: TRBJ2-1; clone_size: many; cdr3_aa: CASRNRLVGREQFF; cdr3_nt: TGTGCCAGCAGAAACCGACTCGTTGGCCGTGAGCAGTTCTTC
d_call: TRBD1; v_call: TRBV5-5; j_call: TRBJ2-3; clone_size: few; cdr3_aa: CASSLVPGTGRSSTDTQYF; cdr3_nt: TGTGCCAGCAGCTTAGTCCCGGGGACAGGGCGGTCTAGCACAGATACGCAGTATTTT
d_call: TRBD1; v_call: TRBV7-9; j_call: TRBJ1-1; clone_size: few; cdr3_aa: CASSQGTGGGSDEAFF; cdr3_nt: TGTGCCAGCAGCCAAGGGACAGGGGGGGGGTCGGATGAAGCTTTCTTT
d_call: TRBD1; v_call: TRBV7-3; j_call: TRBJ2-2; clone_size: few; cdr3_aa: CASSLRQGAKDTGELFF; cdr3_nt: TGTGCCAGCAGCTTAAGACAGGGGGCGAAGGACACCGGGGAGCTGTTTTTT
d_call: NA; v_call: TRBV9; j_call: TRBJ1-1; clone_size: many; cdr3_aa: CASSVSVGGGRGTEAFF; cdr3_nt: TGTGCCAGCAGCGTGAGTGTGGGAGGGGGAAGAGGGACTGAAGCTTTCTTT